A selection of T cell receptor beta chains follows, all from one sample in a study of control samples from healthy donors and cancer patients. The protocol was immunoSEQ multiplex PCR, while the TCRdb copy is restricted to in-frame clones and leaves out a portion. This table has roughly 120,000 clones, 75% to 90% appearing once. The sample comprised PBMCs. All receptors come from a woman between 45 and 65 years old with colorectal cancer. The CDR3 runs from the conserved cysteine through the conserved F or W. D genes are given only for firm matches. Part of the rows lack a size; the others show once, few, many or a class for expanded clones.

d_call j_call v_call clone_size cdr3_aa cdr3_nt
TRBD2 TRBJ2-5 TRBV5-8 - CASSPSSGGIQETQYF TGTGCCAGCAGCCCAAGTAGCGGGGGTATCCAAGAGACCCAGTACTTC
TRBD2 TRBJ2-3 TRBV6-5 - CASSPGGGVTDTQYF TGTGCCAGCAGTCCGGGAGGCGGAGTCACAGATACGCAGTATTTT
- TRBJ1-1 TRBV23-1 - CASSQLRGKAFF TGCGCCAGCAGTCAATTGAGGGGTAAAGCTTTCTTT
- TRBJ1-2 TRBV11-2 - CASSLSTARNYGYTF TGTGCCAGCAGCTTATCAACCGCTAGAAACTATGGCTACACCTTC
- TRBJ1-6 TRBV2 - CASSEARSPLHF TGTGCCAGCAGTGAAGCGCGATCACCCCTCCACTTT
- TRBJ2-4 TRBV28 - CASSPPVGQLAKNIQYF TGTGCCAGCAGCCCCCCGGTGGGACAATTAGCCAAAAACATTCAGTACTTC
TRBD1 TRBJ1-5 TRBV28 - CASSSGQGRNQPQHF TGTGCCAGCAGCTCGGGACAGGGTCGTAATCAGCCCCAGCATTTT
- TRBJ1-2 TRBV29-1 once CSVVGGTYGYTF TGCAGCGTTGTTGGGGGAACCTATGGCTACACCTTC
- TRBJ2-3 TRBV6-4 - CASSDEAGDTQYF TGTGCCAGCAGTGACGAAGCGGGCGATACGCAGTATTTT
- TRBJ1-5 TRBV12-3/TRBV12-4 - CASSLGGPPQHF TGTGCCAGCAGTTTGGGTGGACCGCCCCAGCATTTT